This TCR beta chain was captured in a study of T cells in Graves' hyperthyroidism and ophthalmopathy. Study observations and caveats: In blood, most of the thyroid clonotypes expanded above 0.001 were also present.

Authors of the study amplified TCR beta CDR3 regions from RNA transcripts. Using the HTBI primer set, a first-round RT-PCR was run on the TCR CDR3. TCRdb called the multiplex PCR reads again in MiXCR, with one record for every CDR3 protein. The sample contains a few hundred thousand distinct CDR3 sequences, about a sixth of which appear only once. From germline, CDR1 is DFQATT and CDR2 SNEGSKA (reference sequence). The CDR3 length is 16 residues. V lost 5 bases to trimming and J lost 8 bases; unmatched junction nucleotides: 12. Each diagnosis drew on symptoms, thyroxine, TRAb, thyroid ultrasound and orbital computed tomography findings. This clonotype has ten or more counts. The antigen remains undetermined.

The chain uses TRBV20-1 and TRBJ2-3; 14 positions agree with TRBD2. The sequenced material came from blood. This sequence was found in a woman aged 45-59 years with Graves' hyperthyroidism. CDR3 in amino acids: CSARAGTSGRGGTQYF. CDR3 DNA: TGCAGTGCTCGCGCCGGGACTAGCGGGAGAGGCGGTACGCAGTATTTT.